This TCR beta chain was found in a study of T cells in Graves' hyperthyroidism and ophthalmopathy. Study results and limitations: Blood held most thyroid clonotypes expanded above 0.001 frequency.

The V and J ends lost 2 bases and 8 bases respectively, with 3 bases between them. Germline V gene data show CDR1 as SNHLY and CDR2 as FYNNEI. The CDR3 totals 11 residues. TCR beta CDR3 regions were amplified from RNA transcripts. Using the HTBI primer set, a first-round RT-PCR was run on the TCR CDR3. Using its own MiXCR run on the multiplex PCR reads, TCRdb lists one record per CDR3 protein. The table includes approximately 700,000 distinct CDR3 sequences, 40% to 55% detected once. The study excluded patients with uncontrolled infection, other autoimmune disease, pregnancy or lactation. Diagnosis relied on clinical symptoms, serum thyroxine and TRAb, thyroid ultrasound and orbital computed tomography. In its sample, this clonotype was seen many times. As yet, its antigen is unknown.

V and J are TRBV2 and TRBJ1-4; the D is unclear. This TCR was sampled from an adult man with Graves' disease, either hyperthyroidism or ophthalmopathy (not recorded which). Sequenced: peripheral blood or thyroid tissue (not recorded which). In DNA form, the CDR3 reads TGTGCCAGCAGTGAATTCGAAAAACTGTTTTTT. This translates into CASSEFEKLFF.